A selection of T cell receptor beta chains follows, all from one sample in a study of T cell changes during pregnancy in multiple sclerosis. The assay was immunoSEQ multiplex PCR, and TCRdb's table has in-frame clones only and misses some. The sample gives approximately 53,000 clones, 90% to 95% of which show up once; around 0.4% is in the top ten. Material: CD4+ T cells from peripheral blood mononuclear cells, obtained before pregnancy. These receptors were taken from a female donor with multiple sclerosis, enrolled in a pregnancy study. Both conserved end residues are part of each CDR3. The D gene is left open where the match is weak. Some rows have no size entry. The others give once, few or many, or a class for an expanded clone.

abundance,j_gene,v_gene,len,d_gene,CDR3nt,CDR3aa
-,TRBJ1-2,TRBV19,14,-,TGTGCCAGTAGTATTGACAGGAGGAACTATGGCTACACCTTC,CASSIDRRNYGYTF
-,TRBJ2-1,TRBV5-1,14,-,TGCGCCAGCAGCTTCCAAACCGACTTAAATGAGCAGTTCTTC,CASSFQTDLNEQFF
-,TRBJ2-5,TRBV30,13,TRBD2,TGTGCCTGGAGGGTAGCGGGGAAAGAGACCCAGTACTTC,CAWRVAGKETQYF
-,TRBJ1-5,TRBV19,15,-,TGTGCCAGTAGTATTACAATTATAACAACTCAGCCCCAGCATTTT,CASSITIITTQPQHF
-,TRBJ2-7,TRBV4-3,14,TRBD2,TGCGCCAGCAGCCAAGAGCTAGCGGGAGGGCCTTTCGAATTC,CASSQELAGGPFEF
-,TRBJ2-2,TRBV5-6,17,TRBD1,TGTGCCAGCAGCTTGTCGTCCAGGGGGCTTAGTATCGGGGAGCTGTTTTTT,CASSLSSRGLSIGELFF
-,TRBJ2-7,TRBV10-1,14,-,TGCGCCAGCAGTGAGTCAGCTAACAGACACGAGCAGTACTTC,CASSESANRHEQYF
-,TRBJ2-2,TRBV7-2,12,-,TGTGCCAGCAGCCTACCCTGGGGGGAGCTGTTTTTT,CASSLPWGELFF
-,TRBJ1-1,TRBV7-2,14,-,TGTGCCAGCAGCTTAACAGGGTTGGGAACTGAAGCTTTCTTT,CASSLTGLGTEAFF
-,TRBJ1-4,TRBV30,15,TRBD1,TGTGCCTGGAGTAACTCCGGGACAGTTAATGAAAAACTGTTTTTT,CAWSNSGTVNEKLFF
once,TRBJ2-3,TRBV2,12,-,TGTGCCAGCAGGGACTGGACAGATACGCAGTATTTT,CASRDWTDTQYF
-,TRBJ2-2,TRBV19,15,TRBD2,TGTGCCAGTAGTCGGGGAGGGACGCGGGCCGGGGAGCTGTTTTTT,CASSRGGTRAGELFF
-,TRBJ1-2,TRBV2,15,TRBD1,TGTGCCAGCACGGGGACAGGGGTCTACGGGTTTGGCTACACCTTC,CASTGTGVYGFGYTF
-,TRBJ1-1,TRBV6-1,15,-,TGTGCCAGCAGTAGACTATCGCGGGCGTCCGCTGAAGCTTTCTTT,CASSRLSRASAEAFF
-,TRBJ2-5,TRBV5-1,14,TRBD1,TGCGCCAGCAGCTCGGGGACAGCACAAGAGACCCGGTACTTC,CASSSGTAQETRYF
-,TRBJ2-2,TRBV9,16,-,TGTGCCAGCAGCGACTCACTACTAGCTATGGGCGGGGAGCTGTTTTTT,CASSDSLLAMGGELFF
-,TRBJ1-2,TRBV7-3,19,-,TGTGCCAGCAGCTTAGTCGGTGGCAGCCATTTGAGGATTCCCTATGGCTACACCTTC,CASSLVGGSHLRIPYGYTF
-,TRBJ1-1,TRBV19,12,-,TGTGCCAGTATGGGGGGGAACACTGAAGCTTTCTTT,CASMGGNTEAFF
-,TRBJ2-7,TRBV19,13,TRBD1,TGTGCCAGTAGTATAGGGACAGGCTACGAGCAGTACTTC,CASSIGTGYEQYF
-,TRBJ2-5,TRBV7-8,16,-,TGTGCCAGCAGCTTAGCCACAGCATGGAACCAAGAGACCCAGTACTTC,CASSLATAWNQETQYF
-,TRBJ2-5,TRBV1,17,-,TGCACCAGCAGCCCAGCATCTGGAGACAGGGGACAAGAGACCCAGTACTTC,CTSSPASGDRGQETQYF
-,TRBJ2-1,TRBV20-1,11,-,TGCAGTGTGGGGCGAGACGATGAGCAGTTCTTC,CSVGRDDEQFF
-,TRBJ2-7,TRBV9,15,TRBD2,TGTGCCAGCAGCGTAGTAGCGGGAGGGCCCTACGAGCAGTACTTC,CASSVVAGGPYEQYF
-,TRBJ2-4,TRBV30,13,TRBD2,TGTGCCTGGAGTACCGGGACTAGTGTTATTCAGTACTTC,CAWSTGTSVIQYF
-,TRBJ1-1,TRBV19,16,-,TGTGCCAGTAGTATACCCTCCCTGGACAGGAACACTGAAGCTTTCTTT,CASSIPSLDRNTEAFF
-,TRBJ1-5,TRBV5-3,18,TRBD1,TGTGCCAGAAGCCCGGCGGGACAGGGGTTAGATAGCAATCAGCCCCAGCATTTT,CARSPAGQGLDSNQPQHF
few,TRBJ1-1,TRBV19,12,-,TGTGCCAGTAGTATAGAGGGCTGGGAAGCTTTCTTT,CASSIEGWEAFF
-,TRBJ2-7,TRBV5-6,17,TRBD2,TGTGCCAGCAGCTTGGGACTAGCGGGAGTGCTATCCTACGAGCAGTACTTC,CASSLGLAGVLSYEQYF